Listed below are T cell receptor beta chains from one sample, sequenced in a study of cytomegalovirus exposure and HLA in healthy donors. Profiling relied on immunoSEQ multiplex PCR, and the TCRdb table lists in-frame clones only, not all of them. The profile shows around 130,000 clones, about 70% of them singletons. Sample: PBMCs. These receptors came from a woman in her sixties in good health and CMV-seropositive. The CDR3 runs from the conserved cysteine through the conserved F or W.

V	J	CDR3
TRBV5-1	TRBJ1-6	CASSQEMVGSPLHF
TRBV9	TRBJ2-2	CASSVREGNTGELFF
TRBV7-2	TRBJ2-7	CASSLEPAGAYEQYF
TRBV5-1	TRBJ2-1	CASSGGQSSYNEQFF
TRBV9	TRBJ2-3	CASSPRTGADTQYF
TRBV11-2	TRBJ2-7	CASSQPTTGSYEQYF
TRBV28	TRBJ2-7	CASRPGFAIYEQYF
TRBV7-6	TRBJ2-2	CASSSSSGGGAAGELFF
TRBV5-1	TRBJ1-6	CASGEVGGRSPLHF
TRBV6-1	TRBJ2-1	CASRRDTGNEQFF
TRBV29-1	TRBJ2-2	CSGGGLAPGGNTGELFF
TRBV6-5	TRBJ2-7	CASTARTSSYEQYF
TRBV6-5	TRBJ1-6	CASSSGSSGGSPLHF
TRBV25-1	TRBJ1-1	CASRGQGSTEAFF
TRBV11-2	TRBJ1-2	CASSFGGYGDGYTF
TRBV7-3	TRBJ1-1	CASSAGGAWTEAFF